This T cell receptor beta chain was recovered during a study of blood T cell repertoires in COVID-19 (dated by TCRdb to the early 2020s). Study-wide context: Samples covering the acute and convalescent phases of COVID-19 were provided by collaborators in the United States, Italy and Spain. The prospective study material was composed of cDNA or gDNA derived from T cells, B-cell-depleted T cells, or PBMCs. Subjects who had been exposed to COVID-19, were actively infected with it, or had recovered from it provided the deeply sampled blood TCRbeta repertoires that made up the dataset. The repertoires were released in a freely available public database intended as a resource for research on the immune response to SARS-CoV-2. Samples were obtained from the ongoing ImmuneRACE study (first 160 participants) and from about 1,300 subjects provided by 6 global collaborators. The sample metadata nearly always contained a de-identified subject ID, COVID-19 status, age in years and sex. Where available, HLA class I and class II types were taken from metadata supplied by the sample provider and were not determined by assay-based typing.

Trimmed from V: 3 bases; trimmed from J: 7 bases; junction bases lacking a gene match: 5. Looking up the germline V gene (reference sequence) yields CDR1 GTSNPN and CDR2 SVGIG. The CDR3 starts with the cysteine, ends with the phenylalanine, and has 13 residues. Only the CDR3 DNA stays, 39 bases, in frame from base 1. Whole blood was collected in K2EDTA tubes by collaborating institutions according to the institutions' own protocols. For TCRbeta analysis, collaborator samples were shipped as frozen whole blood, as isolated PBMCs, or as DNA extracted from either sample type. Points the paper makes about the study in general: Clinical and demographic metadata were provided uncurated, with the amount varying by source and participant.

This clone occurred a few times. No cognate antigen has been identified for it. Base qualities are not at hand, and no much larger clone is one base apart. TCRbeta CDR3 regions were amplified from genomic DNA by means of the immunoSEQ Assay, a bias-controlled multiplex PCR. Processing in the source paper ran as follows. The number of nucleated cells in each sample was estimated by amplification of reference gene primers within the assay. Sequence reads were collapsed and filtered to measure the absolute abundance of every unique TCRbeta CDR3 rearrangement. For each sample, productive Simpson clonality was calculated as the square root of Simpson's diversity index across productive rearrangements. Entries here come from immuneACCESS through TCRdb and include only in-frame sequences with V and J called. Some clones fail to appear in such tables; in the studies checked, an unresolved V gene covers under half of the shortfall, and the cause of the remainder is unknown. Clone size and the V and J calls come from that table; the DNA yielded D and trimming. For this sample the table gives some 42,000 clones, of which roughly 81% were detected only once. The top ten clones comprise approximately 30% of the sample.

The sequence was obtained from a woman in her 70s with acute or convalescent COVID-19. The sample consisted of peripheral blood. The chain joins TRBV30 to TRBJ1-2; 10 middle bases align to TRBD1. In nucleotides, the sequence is TGTGCCTGGAGAGACAGGGGGCTTCGTGGCTACACCTTC. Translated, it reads CAWRDRGLRGYTF.